This TCR beta chain was recorded in a study of response to subunit inactivated influenza vaccine. In TCRdb, the RT-PCR reads were re-called with MiXCR into one record per CDR3 protein. The data show fewer than 800,000 distinct CDR3 sequences, 15% to 19% seen once. With 2 bases removed from V and 4 bases from J, the gap between germline ends came to 12 bases. The CDR3 spans 14 residues. Germline V lookup: CDR1 LNHDA, CDR2 SQIVND (reference sequence). The chain employs TRBV19 and TRBJ2-7; D tentatively fits TRBD1 or TRBD2 (5 bases each). The sequence came from a man in his fifties who received an inactivated influenza vaccine. The sequencing here drew on PBMCs from blood, taken roughly 12 days after vaccination. CDR3 sequence: CASSIQQGGYEQYF. The CDR3 nucleotides read TGTGCCAGTAGTATACAGCAGGGCGGGTACGAGCAGTACTTC. The full variable domain, in which reference TRBV19 and TRBJ2-7 provide the parts outside the CDR3, is DGGITQSPKYLFRKEGQNVTLSCEQNLNHDAMYWYRQDPGQGLRLIYYSQIVNDFQKGDIAEGYSVSREKKESFPLTVTSAQKNPTAFYLCASSIQQGGYEQYFGPGTRLTVT.